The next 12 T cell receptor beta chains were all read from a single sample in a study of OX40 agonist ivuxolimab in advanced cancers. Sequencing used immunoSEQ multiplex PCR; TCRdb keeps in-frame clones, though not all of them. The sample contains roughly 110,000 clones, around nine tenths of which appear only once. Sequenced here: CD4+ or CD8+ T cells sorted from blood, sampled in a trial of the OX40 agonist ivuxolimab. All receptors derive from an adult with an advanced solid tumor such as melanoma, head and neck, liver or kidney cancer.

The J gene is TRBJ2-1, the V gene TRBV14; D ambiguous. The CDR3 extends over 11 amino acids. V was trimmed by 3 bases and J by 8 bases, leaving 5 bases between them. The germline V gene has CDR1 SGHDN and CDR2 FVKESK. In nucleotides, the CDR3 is TGTGCCAGCAGCCAGTTTTATGAGCAGTTCTTC. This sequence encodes CASSQFYEQFF.

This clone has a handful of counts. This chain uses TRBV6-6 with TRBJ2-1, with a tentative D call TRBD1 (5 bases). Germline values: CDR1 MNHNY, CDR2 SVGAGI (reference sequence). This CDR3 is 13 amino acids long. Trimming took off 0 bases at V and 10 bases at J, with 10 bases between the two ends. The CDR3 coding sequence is TGTGCCAGCAGTTACTCTTACAGGACGGAGCAGTTCTTC. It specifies CASSYSYRTEQFF.

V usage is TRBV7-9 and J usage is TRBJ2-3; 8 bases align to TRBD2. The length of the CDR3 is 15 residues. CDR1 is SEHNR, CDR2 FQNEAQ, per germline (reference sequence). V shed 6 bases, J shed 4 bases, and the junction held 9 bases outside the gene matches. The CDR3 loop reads CASSARGGRADTQYF. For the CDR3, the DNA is TGTGCCAGCAGTGCCCGGGGGGGCCGGGCAGATACGCAGTATTTT.

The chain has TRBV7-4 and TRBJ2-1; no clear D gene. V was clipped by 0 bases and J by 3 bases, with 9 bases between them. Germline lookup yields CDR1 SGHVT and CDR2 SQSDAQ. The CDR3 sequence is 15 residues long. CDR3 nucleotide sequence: TGTGCCAGCAGCTTAGCTGGGCAGTACTACAATGAGCAGTTCTTC. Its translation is CASSLAGQYYNEQFF.

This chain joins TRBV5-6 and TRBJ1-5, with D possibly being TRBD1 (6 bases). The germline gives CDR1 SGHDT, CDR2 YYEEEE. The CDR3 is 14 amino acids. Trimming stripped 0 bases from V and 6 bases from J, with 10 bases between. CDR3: CASSLAGAGQPQHF. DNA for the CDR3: TGTGCCAGCAGCTTGGCAGGGGCGGGTCAGCCCCAGCATTTT.

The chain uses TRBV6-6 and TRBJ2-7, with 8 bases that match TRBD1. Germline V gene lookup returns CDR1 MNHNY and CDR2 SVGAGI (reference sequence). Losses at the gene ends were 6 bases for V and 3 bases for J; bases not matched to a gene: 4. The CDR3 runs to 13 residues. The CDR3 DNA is TGTGCCAGCAGACGGACAGGGTTCTACGAGCAGTACTTC. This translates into CASRRTGFYEQYF.

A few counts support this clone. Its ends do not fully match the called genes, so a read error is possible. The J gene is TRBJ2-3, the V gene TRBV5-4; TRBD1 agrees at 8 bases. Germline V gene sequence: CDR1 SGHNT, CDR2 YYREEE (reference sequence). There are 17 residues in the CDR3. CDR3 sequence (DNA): TGTGCCAGCAGCCCCGGGACAGGCCTAGAGAGCATAGATACGCAGTATTTT. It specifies CASSPGTGLESIDTQYF.

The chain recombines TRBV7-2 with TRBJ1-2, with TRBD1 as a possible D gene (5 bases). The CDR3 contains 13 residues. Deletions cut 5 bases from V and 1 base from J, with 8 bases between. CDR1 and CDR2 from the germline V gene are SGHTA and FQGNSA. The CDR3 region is CASSPDSNYGYTF. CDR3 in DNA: TGTGCCAGCAGCCCAGACAGTAACTATGGCTACACCTTC.

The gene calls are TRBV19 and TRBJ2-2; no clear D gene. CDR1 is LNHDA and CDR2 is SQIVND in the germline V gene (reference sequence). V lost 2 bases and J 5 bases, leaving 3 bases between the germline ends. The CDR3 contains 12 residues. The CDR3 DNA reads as TGTGCCAGTAGTATACTGACCGGGGAGCTGTTTTTT. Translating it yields CASSILTGELFF.

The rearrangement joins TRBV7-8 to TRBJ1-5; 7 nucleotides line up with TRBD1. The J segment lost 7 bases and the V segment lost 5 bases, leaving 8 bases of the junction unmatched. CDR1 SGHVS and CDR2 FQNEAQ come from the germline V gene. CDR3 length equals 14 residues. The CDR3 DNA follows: TGTGCCAGCAGCCGAAACAGGGGAGGACAGCCCCAGCATTTT. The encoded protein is CASSRNRGGQPQHF.

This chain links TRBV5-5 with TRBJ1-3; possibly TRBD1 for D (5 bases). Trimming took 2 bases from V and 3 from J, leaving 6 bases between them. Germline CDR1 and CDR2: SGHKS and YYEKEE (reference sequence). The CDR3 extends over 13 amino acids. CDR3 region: CASSFRVGNTIYF. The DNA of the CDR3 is TGTGCCAGCAGCTTCAGGGTTGGAAACACCATATATTTT.

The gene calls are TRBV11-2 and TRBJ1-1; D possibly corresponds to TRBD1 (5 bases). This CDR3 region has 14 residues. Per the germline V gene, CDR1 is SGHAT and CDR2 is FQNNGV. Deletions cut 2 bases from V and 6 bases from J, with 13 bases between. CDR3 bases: TGTGCCAGCAGCTTACCCCGGAGGGGTCCTGAAGCTTTCTTT. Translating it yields CASSLPRRGPEAFF.